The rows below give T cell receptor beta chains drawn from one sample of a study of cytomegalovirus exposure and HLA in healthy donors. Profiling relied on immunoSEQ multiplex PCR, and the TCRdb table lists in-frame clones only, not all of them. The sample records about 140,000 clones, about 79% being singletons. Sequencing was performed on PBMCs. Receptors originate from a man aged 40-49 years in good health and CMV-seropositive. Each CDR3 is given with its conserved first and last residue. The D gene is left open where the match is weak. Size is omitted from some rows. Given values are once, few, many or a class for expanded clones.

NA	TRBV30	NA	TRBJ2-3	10	TGTGCTTACCAACGGGGTACGCAGTATTTT	CAYQRGTQYF
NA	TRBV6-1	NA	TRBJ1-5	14	TGTGCCAGCAGTGAGCAGGATAGCAATCAGCCCCAGCATTTT	CASSEQDSNQPQHF
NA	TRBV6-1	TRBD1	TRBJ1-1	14	TGTGCCAGCAAACGTTGGGACAGGGACACTGAAGCTTTCTTT	CASKRWDRDTEAFF
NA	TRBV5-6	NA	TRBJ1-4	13	TGTGCCAGCAGCTTCGAGCGGAGGGAAAAACTGTTTTTT	CASSFERREKLFF
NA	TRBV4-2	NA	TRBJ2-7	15	TGTGCCAGCAGCCCCAGACAGGTTAGCTCCTACGAGCAGTACTTC	CASSPRQVSSYEQYF
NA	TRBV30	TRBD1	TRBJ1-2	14	TGTGCCTGGAGTGTAACAGGGGCATCCTATGGCTACACCTTC	CAWSVTGASYGYTF
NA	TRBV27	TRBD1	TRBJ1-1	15	TGTGCCAGCGGCCGGGACAGGGTGTTGGGCACTGAAGCTTTCTTT	CASGRDRVLGTEAFF
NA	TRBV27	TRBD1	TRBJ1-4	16	TGTGCCAGCAGTAGAATGGGACAGGGATCCCCCTATCAACTGTTTTTT	CASSRMGQGSPYQLFF
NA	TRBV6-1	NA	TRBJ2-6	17	TGTGCCAGCAGTGTACAGGGTCTCAGCTCTGGGGCCAACGTCCTGACTTTC	CASSVQGLSSGANVLTF
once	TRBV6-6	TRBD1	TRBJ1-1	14	TGTGCCAGCAGTTACTCGGGACAGGCAAGTGCGGCTTTCTTT	CASSYSGQASAAFF
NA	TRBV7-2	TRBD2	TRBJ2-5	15	TGTGCCAGCACCTCTTTAGCGGGGCCGCAAGAGACCCAGTACTTC	CASTSLAGPQETQYF
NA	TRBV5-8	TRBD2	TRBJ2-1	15	TGTGCCAGCAGCTTGGGAGCGGGGGTTGGAAATGAGCAGTTCTTC	CASSLGAGVGNEQFF
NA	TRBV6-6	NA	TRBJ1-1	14	TGTGCCAGCAGCCACACAGGGACGAACACTGAAGCTTTCTTT	CASSHTGTNTEAFF
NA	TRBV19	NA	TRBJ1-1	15	TGTGCCAGTAGTATAGGAGCAGGGTTGAACACTGAAGCTTTCTTT	CASSIGAGLNTEAFF
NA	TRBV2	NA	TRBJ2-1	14	TGTGCCAGCAGTGAATTAGATTGGGTATCAGGGCAGTTCTTC	CASSELDWVSGQFF
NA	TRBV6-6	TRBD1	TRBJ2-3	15	TGTGCCAGCAGTTACTCGGGGACAGGCGGGAATACGCAGTATTTT	CASSYSGTGGNTQYF
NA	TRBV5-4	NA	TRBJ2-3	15	TGTGCCAGCAGCTTACTCAGTCAGAGACTAGATACGCAGTATTTT	CASSLLSQRLDTQYF
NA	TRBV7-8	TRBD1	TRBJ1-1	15	TGTGCCAGCAGCCACCCCACAGGGGACTACACTGAAGCTTTCTTT	CASSHPTGDYTEAFF
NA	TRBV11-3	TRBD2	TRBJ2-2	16	TGTGCCAGCAGCTCCAGACTAGCGTTCGTAACCGGGGAGCTGTTTTTT	CASSSRLAFVTGELFF
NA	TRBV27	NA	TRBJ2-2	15	TGTGCCAGCAGCCGTAGGGGTACAGGGACCGGGGAGCTGTTTTTT	CASSRRGTGTGELFF
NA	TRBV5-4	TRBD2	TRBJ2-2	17	TGTGCCAGCAGACGTCCACTAGCGGGGGCCTACACCGGGGAGCTGTTTTTT	CASRRPLAGAYTGELFF
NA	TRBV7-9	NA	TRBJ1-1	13	TGTACCAGCAGCTTAGCGGCGCGGGGAGAAGCTTTCTTT	CTSSLAARGEAFF
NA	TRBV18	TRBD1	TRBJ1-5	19	TGTGCCAGCTCACCACTACCGGACCTACAGGGGATTAGCAATCAGCCCCAGCATTTT	CASSPLPDLQGISNQPQHF
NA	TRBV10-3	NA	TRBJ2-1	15	TGTGCCATCAGATCGGGCGGCCCAGGGTACAATGAGCAGTTCTTC	CAIRSGGPGYNEQFF
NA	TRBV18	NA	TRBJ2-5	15	TGTGCCAGCTCACCCTTTGCCGGGGACCAAGAGACCCAGTACTTC	CASSPFAGDQETQYF
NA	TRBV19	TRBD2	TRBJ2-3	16	TGTGCCAGTAGCCGCGCGGATAGCGGGAGAGGAGATACGCAGTATTTT	CASSRADSGRGDTQYF
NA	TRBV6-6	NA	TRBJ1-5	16	TGTGCCACACGACAGTACAATATTTTTAGCAATCAGCCCCAGCATTTT	CATRQYNIFSNQPQHF
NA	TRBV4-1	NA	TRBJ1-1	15	TGCGCCAGCAGCCAAGGCCCGGGGGGGAACACTGAAGCTTTCTTT	CASSQGPGGNTEAFF
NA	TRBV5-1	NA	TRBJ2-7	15	TGCGCCAGCAGCTCAGGGCTTCGCGGATCCTACGAGCAGTACTTC	CASSSGLRGSYEQYF
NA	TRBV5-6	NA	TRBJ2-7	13	TGTGCCAGCAGCACCCTGATAGGGAGCGAGCAGTACTTC	CASSTLIGSEQYF
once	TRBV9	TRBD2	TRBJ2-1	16	TGTGCCAGCAGCGTAGCGGGACTAGCCAAATCGGATGAGCAGTTCTTC	CASSVAGLAKSDEQFF
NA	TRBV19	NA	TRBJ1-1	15	TGTGCCAGTAAACCGTGGGGACAAATACTCACTGAAGCTTTCTTT	CASKPWGQILTEAFF
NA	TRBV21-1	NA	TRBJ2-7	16	TGTGCCAGCAGCGACCCAACCGGGACAGACTTCTACGAGCAGTACTTC	CASSDPTGTDFYEQYF
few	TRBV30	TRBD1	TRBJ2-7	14	TGTGCCTGGAGGGGGCGGGACAGGTCCTACGAGCAGTACTTC	CAWRGRDRSYEQYF
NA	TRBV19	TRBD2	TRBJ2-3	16	TGTGCCAGTAGTGATCAGGGCGGGGGGCCTTGGGATACGCAGTATTTT	CASSDQGGGPWDTQYF
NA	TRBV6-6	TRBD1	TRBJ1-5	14	TGTGCCAGCAGCTCCGGGACAGGGTGGCAGCCCCAGCATTTT	CASSSGTGWQPQHF
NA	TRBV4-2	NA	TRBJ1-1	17	TGTGCCAGCAGCCATCCTATCGGGGGAGGGGGGGCCGCTGAAGCTTTCTTT	CASSHPIGGGGAAEAFF
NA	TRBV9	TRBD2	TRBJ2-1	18	TGTGCCAGCAGCGCCAAGGGGCTAGCGGGAGAAGGCTACAATGAGCAGTTCTTC	CASSAKGLAGEGYNEQFF
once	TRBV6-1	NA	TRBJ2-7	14	TGTGCCAGCAGTGAAGAGGCACAGACCTACGAGCAGTACTTC	CASSEEAQTYEQYF
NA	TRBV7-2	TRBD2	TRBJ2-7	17	TGTGCCAGCAGCTTAGTCCTCGGGGGGGCCATCTCCTACGAGCAGTACTTC	CASSLVLGGAISYEQYF
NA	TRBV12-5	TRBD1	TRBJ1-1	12	TGTGCTAGTGGACCTGGACAGGCTCCGGCTTTCTTT	CASGPGQAPAFF
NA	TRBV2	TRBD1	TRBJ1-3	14	TGTGCCAGCAGGACAGGGAGCTCTGGAAACACCATATATTTT	CASRTGSSGNTIYF
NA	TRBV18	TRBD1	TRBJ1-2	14	TGTGCCAGCTCACGCACGGGACAGAACTATGGCTACACCTTC	CASSRTGQNYGYTF
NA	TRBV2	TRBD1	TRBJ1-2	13	TGTGCCAGCAGTGAGACGGGGGACAGGGATACCTACTTC	CASSETGDRDTYF
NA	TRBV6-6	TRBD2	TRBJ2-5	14	TGTGCCAGCCACGGGACTAGCGGAGCGGGGACCCAGTACTTC	CASHGTSGAGTQYF
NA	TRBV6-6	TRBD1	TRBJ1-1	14	TGTGCCAGCAAACGTTGGGACAGGGACACTGAAGCTTTCTTT	CASKRWDRDTEAFF
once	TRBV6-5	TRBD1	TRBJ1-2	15	TGTGCCAGCAGTTCGGGACAGCTCTTAGGCTATGGCTACACCTTC	CASSSGQLLGYGYTF
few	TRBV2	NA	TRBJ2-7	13	TGTGCCAGCTGTAACAGGGCCACCTACGAGCAGTACTTC	CASCNRATYEQYF
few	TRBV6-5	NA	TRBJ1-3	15	TGTGCCAGCAGTTACTCCTATAACTCTGGAAACACCATATATTTT	CASSYSYNSGNTIYF
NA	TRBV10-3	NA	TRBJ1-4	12	TGTGCCATCAGTGAGTGGGGGGAGAAACTGTTTTTT	CAISEWGEKLFF
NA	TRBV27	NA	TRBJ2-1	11	TGTGCCAGCAGTTTCTACGATGAGCAGTTCTTC	CASSFYDEQFF
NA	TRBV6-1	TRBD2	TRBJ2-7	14	TGTGCCAGCAACCTAGCGGGATCCACCTACGAGCAGTACTTC	CASNLAGSTYEQYF
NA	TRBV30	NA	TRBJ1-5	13	TGTGCCTGGAGTGCGGGAGACCTCCAGCCCCAGCATTTT	CAWSAGDLQPQHF
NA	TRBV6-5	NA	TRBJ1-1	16	TGTGCCAGCAGTTACTCCGGGACTGTTCCTCTGGTTGCGGCTTTCTTT	CASSYSGTVPLVAAFF
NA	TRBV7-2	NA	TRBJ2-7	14	TGTGCCAGCAGCCCGGGGCGAGCGGGTTACGAGCAGTACTTC	CASSPGRAGYEQYF
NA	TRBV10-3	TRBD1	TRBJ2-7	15	TGTGCCATCAGGAGCCCGGGACAGGGGGTCTACGAGCAGTACTTC	CAIRSPGQGVYEQYF
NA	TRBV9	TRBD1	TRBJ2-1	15	TGTGCCAGCACCCCTCGGGACAGGGTTTACAATGAGCAGTTCTTC	CASTPRDRVYNEQFF
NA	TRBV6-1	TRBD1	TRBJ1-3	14	TGTGCCAGCAAGCCGGGACAGGGTTTAAACACCATATATTTT	CASKPGQGLNTIYF
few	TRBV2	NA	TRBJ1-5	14	TGTGCCAGCAGTGAGGCATTTAGCAATCAGCCCCAGCATTTT	CASSEAFSNQPQHF